This T cell receptor beta chain comes out of a study of T-cell memory formation after mild COVID-19. This clonotype was counted ten times or more. The antigen is unknown. TCRdb passed the 5' RACE reads through MiXCR, listing each CDR3 protein once. Of about 130,000 distinct CDR3 sequences listed, approximately 6.3% are singletons. Per the germline V gene, CDR1 is SGHRS and CDR2 is YFSETQ. There are 15 residues in the CDR3. V was pared by 4 bases and J by 0 bases, with 5 bases of the junction left unmatched. Study findings and constraints: Contracting CD4+ clones sat mainly in CM and EM; CD8+ in EMRA. Day 15 to 85 contractors were CD4/CD8 balanced; later expanders leaned CD4+.

V is TRBV5-1 and J is TRBJ1-1, with 8 bases lining up with TRBD1. The sample consisted of PBMCs or a T cell subset sorted from them (not recorded which). This sequence was found in an adult woman who had mild COVID-19 (a few samples of this study predate the infection). Cell type and time point are not known. CDR3 nucleotides: TGCGCCAGCAGCCAGGACAGGGCGGTGAACACTGAAGCTTTCTTT. As protein: CASSQDRAVNTEAFF.